The clone carrying this TCR beta chain was found many times. Antigen unknown. The data derive from a study of neurological immune-mediated disorders. Study conclusions and caveats: HTLV-1-associated myelopathy had the most TCR clonal expansion, and multiple sclerosis had the least, less than healthy controls.

CDR3 length: 15 amino acids. CDR1 and CDR2 from the germline V gene are MGHRA and YSYEKL. V was pared by 4 bases and J by 3 bases, with 7 bases of the junction left unmatched. The method for making cDNA was 5'RACE, and it used 10-nucleotide random UMIs. TCRdb ran MiXCR on the 5' RACE reads and lists one entry per CDR3 protein. The table has tens of thousands of distinct CDR3 sequences, more than 7% seen once. Time point in this sample: longitudinal time-point 3. Volunteers from a blood bank in Maryland, USA, constituted the healthy controls. The sample was PBMCs. This chain connects TRBV4-1 to TRBJ1-2; TRBD1 matches 8 bases. This receptor was obtained from a woman in her thirties or forties in good health. As DNA, the CDR3 is TGCGCCAGCAGCCTTCAGGACAGGGCTGACTATGGCTACACCTTC. Amino acid sequence: CASSLQDRADYGYTF.